This paragraph covers one T cell receptor beta chain sequence. The protocol was immunoSEQ multiplex PCR, while the TCRdb copy is restricted to in-frame clones and leaves out a portion. Found here are about 41,000 clones, 90% of them singletons; the top ten hold 6.5% to 8.5%. The data are from a study of T cell changes during pregnancy in multiple sclerosis. In germline, CDR1 is MDHEN, CDR2 SYDVKM. The CDR3 runs 15 residues. Trimming at V came to 2 bases and at J to 6 bases, leaving 10 bases not matched to a gene. The rearrangement uses TRBV28 and TRBJ2-7; 7 bases are shared with TRBD2. The material sequenced was CD8+ T cells from peripheral blood mononuclear cells, taken in the third trimester of pregnancy. This sequence originates from a female donor with multiple sclerosis, enrolled in a pregnancy study. This CDR3 reads CASSLRRTRLGEQYF. Written as DNA, the CDR3 is TGTGCCAGCAGTTTACGGCGGACTAGACTAGGCGAGCAGTACTTC.